This T cell receptor (beta chain) was retrieved from a study of T-cell memory formation after mild COVID-19. Study-wide background: In these data, TCR clusters were largely donor specific. General study results and limits: CD4/CD8 balance characterized clones contracting day 15 to 85, and CD4+ skew characterized later expanders. The SARS-CoV-2 specificity of second-wave clones reaching peak at day 37 remained unverified. Pre-infection memory already had some responding clones, implying cross-reactive memory joined.

Notes on this clonotype: Its antigen is still unknown.

TCRdb ran MiXCR on the 5' RACE reads and lists one entry per CDR3 protein. The data hold 350,000 or so distinct CDR3 sequences, with 20% to 25% observed a single time. Unmatched junction bases numbered 9, after V lost 4 bases and J lost 7 bases. Germline CDR1 is LGHNA and CDR2 is YNFKEQ. The CDR3 loop spans 15 amino acids. The sequence came from a man aged 18 to 29 who had mild COVID-19 (a few samples of this study predate the infection). Cell type and time point are not known. Sequenced material: PBMCs or a T cell subset sorted from them (not recorded which). The rearrangement joins TRBV4-2 to TRBJ2-1, with 8 bases fitting TRBD2. CDR3 nucleotide sequence: TGTGCCAGCAGCCCCGGGGGGGCCAATGTGAATGAGCAGTTCTTC. Residues: CASSPGGANVNEQFF.